This T cell receptor (beta chain) was identified in a study of blood T cells in healthy people across ages. Study-wide results and limits: Among T cells, TCR beta diversity per million cells dropped roughly linearly as age rose.

This clonotype appeared a few times. Its antigen is unknown. The authors ran a second PCR of 7 to 11 cycles using a sample-barcoded 5' primer and a J-beta primer mix. The template-switch adaptor was a 5' adaptor with 12 random nucleotides. It tagged each cDNA molecule. One entry per CDR3 protein results from TCRdb running MiXCR on the 5' RACE reads. The repertoire consists of some 1 million distinct CDR3 sequences, with more than 35% occurring once and the leading ten covering around 18%. Trimming cost V 1 base and J 5 bases; bases outside gene matches: 6. Germline lookup yields CDR1 DFQATT and CDR2 SNEGSKA (reference sequence). The CDR3 runs to 14 residues.

The sequencing sample was made of blood. This TCR derives from a woman aged 55-70 years in good health. The rearrangement joins TRBV20-1 to TRBJ2-5, with 8 bases aligning to TRBD1. The CDR3 is CSARGGQGWETQYF. CDR3 nucleotide sequence: TGCAGTGCTAGAGGTGGACAGGGTTGGGAGACCCAGTACTTC.